The present T cell receptor (beta chain) was sequenced within a study of T cell responses to AZD1222 COVID-19 vaccine. Turning to this clone: The antigen is not known.

CDR1 and CDR2 from the germline V gene are SEHNR and FQNEAQ (reference sequence). With 3 bases removed from V and 5 bases from J, the gap between germline ends came to 13 bases. CDR3 length: 14 residues. Study-wide results and caveats: Unmutated variant regions are reportedly the target of nearly half of TCRs that are spike-specific.

Clones were read by immunoSEQ multiplex PCR, and TCRdb kept only the in-frame ones, dropping some. Among 85,000 to 110,000 clones listed, around nine tenths were seen once. The TCR was taken from an adult in good health. The material sequenced was peripheral blood, taken on day 0 of AZD1222 vaccination. The chain has TRBV7-9 and TRBJ1-2, with D possibly matching TRBD1 (6 bases). The CDR3 here is CASSLDGQSYGYTF. CDR3 in DNA: TGTGCCAGCAGCTTGGATGGACAGTCTTATGGCTACACCTTC.